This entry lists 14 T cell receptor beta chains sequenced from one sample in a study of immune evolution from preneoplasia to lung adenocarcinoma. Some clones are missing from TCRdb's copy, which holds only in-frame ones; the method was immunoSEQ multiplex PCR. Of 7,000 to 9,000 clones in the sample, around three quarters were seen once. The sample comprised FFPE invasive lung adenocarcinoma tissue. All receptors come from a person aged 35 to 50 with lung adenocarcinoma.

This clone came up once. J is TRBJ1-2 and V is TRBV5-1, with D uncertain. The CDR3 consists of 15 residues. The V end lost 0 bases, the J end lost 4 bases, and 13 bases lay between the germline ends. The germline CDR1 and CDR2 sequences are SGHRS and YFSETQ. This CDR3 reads CASSLVGSPGYGYTF. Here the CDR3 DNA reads TGCGCCAGCAGCTTGGTGGGCAGCCCTGGCTATGGCTACACCTTC.

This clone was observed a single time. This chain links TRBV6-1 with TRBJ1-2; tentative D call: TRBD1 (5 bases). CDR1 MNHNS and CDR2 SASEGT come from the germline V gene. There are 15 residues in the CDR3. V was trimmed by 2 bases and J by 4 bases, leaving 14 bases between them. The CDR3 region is CASSEYFDDSYGYTF. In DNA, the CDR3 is TGTGCCAGCAGTGAATATTTCGACGACAGCTATGGCTACACCTTC.

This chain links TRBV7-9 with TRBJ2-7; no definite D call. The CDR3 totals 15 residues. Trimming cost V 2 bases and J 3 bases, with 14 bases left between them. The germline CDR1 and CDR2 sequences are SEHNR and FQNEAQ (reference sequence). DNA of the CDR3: TGTGCCAGCAGCTTAACCCGGGCCAAACTCTACGAGCAGTACTTC. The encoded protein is CASSLTRAKLYEQYF.

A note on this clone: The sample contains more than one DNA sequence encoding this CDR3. CDR3 protein: CASQGGNYGYTF. CDR3 bases: TGTGCCAGCCAGGGAGGTAACTATGGCTACACCTTC. This sequence joins TRBV6-5 and TRBJ1-2; D possibly corresponds to TRBD1 (5 bases). Germline-derived CDR1 and CDR2 are MNHEY and SVGAGI. This CDR3 is 12 amino acids long. Trimming took off 8 bases at V and 1 base at J, with 8 bases between the two ends.

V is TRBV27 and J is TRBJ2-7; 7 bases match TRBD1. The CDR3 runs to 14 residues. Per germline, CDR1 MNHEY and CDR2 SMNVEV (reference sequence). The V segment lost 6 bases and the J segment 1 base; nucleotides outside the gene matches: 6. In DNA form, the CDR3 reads TGTGCCAGCAGCCCTAACAGGGGTTCCTACGAGCAGTACTTC. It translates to CASSPNRGSYEQYF.

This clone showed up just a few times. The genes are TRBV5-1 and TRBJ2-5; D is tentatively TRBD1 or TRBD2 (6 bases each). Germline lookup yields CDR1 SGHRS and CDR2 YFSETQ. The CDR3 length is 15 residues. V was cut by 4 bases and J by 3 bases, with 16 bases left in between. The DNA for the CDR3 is TGCGCCAGCAGCGCCATTCCGGGGGCAGAAGAGACCCAGTACTTC. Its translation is CASSAIPGAEETQYF.

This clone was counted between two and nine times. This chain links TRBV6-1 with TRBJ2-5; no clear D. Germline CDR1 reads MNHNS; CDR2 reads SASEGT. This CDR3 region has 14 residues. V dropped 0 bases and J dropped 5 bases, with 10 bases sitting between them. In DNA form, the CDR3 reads TGTGCCAGCAGTGAAGCTCCGGCTACTGAGACCCAGTACTTC. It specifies CASSEAPATETQYF.

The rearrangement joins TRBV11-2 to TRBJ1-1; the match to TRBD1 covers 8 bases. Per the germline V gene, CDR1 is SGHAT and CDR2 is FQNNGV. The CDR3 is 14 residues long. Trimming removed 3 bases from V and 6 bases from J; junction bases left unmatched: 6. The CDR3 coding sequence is TGTGCCAGCAGCTTGGGACAGGCGTCAGCTGAAGCTTTCTTT. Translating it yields CASSLGQASAEAFF.

The DNA of the CDR3 is TGTGCCAGCACGGACAAAGCTGAAGCTTTCTTT. It translates to CASTDKAEAFF. The rearrangement joins TRBV18 to TRBJ1-1; maybe TRBD1 (5 bases). V was pared by 8 bases and J by 6 bases, with 10 bases between. The CDR3 is made up of 11 amino acids. Germline V gene sequence: CDR1 KGHSH, CDR2 LQKENI. Full variable domain (remainder filled in from reference TRBV18 and TRBJ1-1): NAGVMQNPRHLVRRRGQEARLRCSPMKGHSHVYWYRQLPEEGLKFMVYLQKENIIDESGMPKERFSAEFPKEGPSILRIQQVVRGDSAAYFCASTDKAEAFFGQGTRLTVV.

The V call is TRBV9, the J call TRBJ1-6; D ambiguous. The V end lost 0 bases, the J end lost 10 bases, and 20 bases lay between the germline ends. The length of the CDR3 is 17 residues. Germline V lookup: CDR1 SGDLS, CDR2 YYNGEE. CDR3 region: CASSVEVWGGRESPLHF. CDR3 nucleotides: TGTGCCAGCAGCGTAGAAGTCTGGGGAGGGCGGGAATCACCCCTCCACTTT.

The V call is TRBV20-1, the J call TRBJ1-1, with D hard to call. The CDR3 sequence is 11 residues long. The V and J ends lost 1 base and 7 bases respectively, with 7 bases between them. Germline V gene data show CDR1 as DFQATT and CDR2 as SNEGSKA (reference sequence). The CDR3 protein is CSARGHFEAFF. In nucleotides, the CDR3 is TGCAGTGCTAGAGGCCATTTTGAAGCTTTCTTT.

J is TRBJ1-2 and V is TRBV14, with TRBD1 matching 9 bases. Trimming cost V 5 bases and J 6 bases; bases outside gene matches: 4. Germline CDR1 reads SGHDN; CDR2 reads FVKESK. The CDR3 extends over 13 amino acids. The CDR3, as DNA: TGTGCCAGCAGCGCACAGGGGGCACATGGCTACACCTTC. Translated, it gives CASSAQGAHGYTF.

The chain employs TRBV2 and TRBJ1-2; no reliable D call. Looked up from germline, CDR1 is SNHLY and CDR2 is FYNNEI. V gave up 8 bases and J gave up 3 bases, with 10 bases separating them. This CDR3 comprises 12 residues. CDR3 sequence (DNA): TGTGCCAGCGCCCTTTTCGACTATGGCTACACCTTC. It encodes CASALFDYGYTF.

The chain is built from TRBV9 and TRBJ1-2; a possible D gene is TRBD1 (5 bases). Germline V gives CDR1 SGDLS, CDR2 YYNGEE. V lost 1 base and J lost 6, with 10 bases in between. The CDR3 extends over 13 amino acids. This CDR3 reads CASSVQGKHGYTF. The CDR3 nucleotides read TGTGCCAGCAGCGTACAGGGAAAGCATGGCTACACCTTC.